This T cell receptor beta chain was recovered during a study of CD8+ T cells in alopecia areata. General study points: Many expanded lesional clones stayed in scalp and blood while on tofacitinib. Elevated clonality characterized lesional scalp relative to normal scalp, particularly in alopecia totalis/universalis.

Treatment denoted: oral pan-JAK inhibitor, 5-10 mg twice daily. Alopecia areata patients gave lesional scalp punch biopsies and peripheral blood samples. Extracted RNA was reverse transcribed, and the resulting cDNA served as sequencing template. The method was immunoSEQ multiplex PCR; TCRdb's version includes in-frame clones alone and lacks a portion of them. The repertoire holds about 190,000 clones, with approximately 60% as singletons. V was pared by 5 bases and J by 6 bases, with 14 bases between. Germline V gives CDR1 MDHEN, CDR2 SYDVKM. CDR3 length: 14 amino acids. About this clone itself: What it binds is not known.

This specimen consisted of CD4+ T cells sorted from blood, obtained at week 4, from a patient treated with tofacitinib. This chain joins TRBV28 and TRBJ2-1, with D possibly TRBD2 on 6 matching bases. The TCR was taken from a human donor with alopecia areata. CDR3 bases: TGTGCCAGCAGTCCTCGACTAGTCGGCAATGAGCAGTTCTTC. This gives the protein CASSPRLVGNEQFF.